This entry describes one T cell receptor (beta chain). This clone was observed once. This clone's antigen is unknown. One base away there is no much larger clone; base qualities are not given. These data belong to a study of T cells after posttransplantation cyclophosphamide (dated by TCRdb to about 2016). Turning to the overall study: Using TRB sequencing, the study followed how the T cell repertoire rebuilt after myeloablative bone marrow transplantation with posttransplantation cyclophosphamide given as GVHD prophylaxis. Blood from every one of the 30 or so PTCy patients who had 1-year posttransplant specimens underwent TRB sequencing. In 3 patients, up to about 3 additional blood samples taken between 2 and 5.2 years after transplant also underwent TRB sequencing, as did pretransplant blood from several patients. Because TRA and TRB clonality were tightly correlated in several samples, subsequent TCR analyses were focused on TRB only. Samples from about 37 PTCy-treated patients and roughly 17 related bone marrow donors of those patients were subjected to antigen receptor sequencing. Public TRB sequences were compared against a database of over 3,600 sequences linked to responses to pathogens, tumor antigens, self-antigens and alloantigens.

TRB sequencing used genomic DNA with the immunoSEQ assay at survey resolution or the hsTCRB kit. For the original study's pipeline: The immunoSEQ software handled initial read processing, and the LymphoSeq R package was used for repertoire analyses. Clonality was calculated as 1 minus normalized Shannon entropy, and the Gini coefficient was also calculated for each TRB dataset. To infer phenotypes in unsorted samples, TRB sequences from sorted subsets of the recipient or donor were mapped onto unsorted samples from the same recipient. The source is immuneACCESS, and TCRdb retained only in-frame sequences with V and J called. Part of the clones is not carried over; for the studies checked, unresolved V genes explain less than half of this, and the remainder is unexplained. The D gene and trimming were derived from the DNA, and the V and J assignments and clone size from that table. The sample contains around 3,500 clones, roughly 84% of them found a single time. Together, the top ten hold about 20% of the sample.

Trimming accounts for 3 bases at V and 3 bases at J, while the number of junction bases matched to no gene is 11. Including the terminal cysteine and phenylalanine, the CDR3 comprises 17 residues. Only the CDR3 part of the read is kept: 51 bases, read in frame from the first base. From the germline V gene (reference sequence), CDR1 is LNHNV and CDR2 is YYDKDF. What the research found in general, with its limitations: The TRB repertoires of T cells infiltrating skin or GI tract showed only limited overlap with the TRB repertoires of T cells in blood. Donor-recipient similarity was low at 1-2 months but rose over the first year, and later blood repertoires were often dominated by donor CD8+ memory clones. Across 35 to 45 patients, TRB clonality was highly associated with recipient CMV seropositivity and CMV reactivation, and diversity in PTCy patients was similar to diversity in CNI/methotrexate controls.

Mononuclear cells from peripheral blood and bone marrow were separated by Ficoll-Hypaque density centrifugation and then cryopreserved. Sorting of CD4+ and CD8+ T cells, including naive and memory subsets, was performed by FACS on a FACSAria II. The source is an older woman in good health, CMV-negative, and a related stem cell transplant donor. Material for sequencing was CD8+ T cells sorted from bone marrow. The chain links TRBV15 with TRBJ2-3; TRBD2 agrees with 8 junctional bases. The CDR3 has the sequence CATSRGPRGGRTDTQYF. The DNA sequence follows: TGTGCCACCAGCAGGGGCCCCCGCGGGGGGAGAACAGATACGCAGTATTTT.